The 26 T cell receptor beta chains below were found in one sample sequenced in a study of CD8 T cells in ankylosing spondylitis. Overall study results and limits: The study identified a TCR beta motif of under ten highly homologous variants that appeared characteristic of ankylosing spondylitis blood.

These TCRs are of unknown antigen specificity. Via MiXCR, TCRdb re-called the 5' RACE reads, giving one row per CDR3 protein. The sample records fewer than 750,000 distinct CDR3 sequences, around 20% being singletons. The sequencing sample was made of blood, either unsorted or a sorted T cell fraction (not recorded which). The receptors derive from a male donor with ankylosing spondylitis.

The genes are TRBV5-1 and TRBJ2-3; D is ambiguous. The V gene's germline CDR1 is SGHRS and CDR2 YFSETQ. CDR3 size: 16 residues. The germline V and J ends were trimmed by 3 bases and 5 bases, with 19 bases remaining between them. CDR3 region: CASSYGPEVRGDTQYF. Here the CDR3 DNA reads TGCGCCAGCAGCTACGGACCCGAGGTCCGAGGAGATACGCAGTATTTT.

The sample holds a few counts of this clonotype. The chain uses TRBV3-1 and TRBJ2-4, with TRBD2 matching over 11 bases. The trim removed 0 bases at V and 9 bases at J, leaving 10 bases unmatched. The CDR3 contains 17 residues. Looked up from germline, CDR1 is LGHDT and CDR2 is YNNKEL (reference sequence). The CDR3 DNA reads as TGTGCCAGCAGCCAAGATACTAGCGGGGGCGTCCTAAGCATTCAGTACTTC. This sequence encodes CASSQDTSGGVLSIQYF.

The rearrangement joins TRBV7-9 to TRBJ2-1, with 13 bases matching TRBD2. Germline-derived CDR1 and CDR2 are SEHNR and FQNEAQ (reference sequence). CDR3 size: 17 residues. V shed 4 bases and J 5 bases; nucleotides not matched to a gene: 8. CDR3 region: CASSSNAGLAGDNEQFF. DNA for the CDR3: TGTGCCAGCAGCTCCAACGCAGGACTAGCGGGGGACAATGAGCAGTTCTTC. The whole variable domain, filled in from reference TRBV7-9 and TRBJ2-1, reads DTGVSQNPRHKITKRGQNVTFRCDPISEHNRLYWYRQTLGQGPEFLTYFQNEAQLEKSRLLSDRFSAERPKGSFSTLEIQRTEQGDSAMYLCASSSNAGLAGDNEQFFGPGTRLTVL.

This clonotype came up a few times. The chain links TRBV6-2 or TRBV6-3 to TRBJ2-1, with TRBD2 matching over 14 bases. Losses at the gene ends were 2 bases for V and 7 bases for J; bases not matched to a gene: 16. Germline CDR1 MNHEY, CDR2 SVGEGT. The CDR3 totals 20 residues. The CDR3 loop is CASSYTPIRLAGGYNNEQFF. CDR3 coding DNA: TGTGCCAGCAGTTACACCCCGATCCGACTAGCGGGGGGGTATAATAATGAGCAGTTCTTC.

The chain couples TRBV6-1 to TRBJ1-6; 7 bases agree with TRBD1. The CDR3 length is 15 residues. With 7 bases clipped from V and 7 bases from J, the junction kept 10 bases outside the gene matches. CDR1 is MNHNS and CDR2 is SASEGT in the germline V gene. The CDR3 region has the DNA TGTGCCAGCACCGAGACAGGGAAGGGGAATTCACCCCTCCACTTT. Amino acids: CASTETGKGNSPLHF.

This clonotype occurred a few times. V gene TRBV12-3 or TRBV12-4 combines with J gene TRBJ2-7; TRBD2 matches at 7 bases. This CDR3 is 15 amino acids long. V gave up 3 bases and J gave up 6 bases; unmatched junction bases: 11. The CDR3 DNA is TGTGCCAGCAGTTTTGGGGGAGGGCCTTCGGGCGAGCAGTACTTC. Translated: CASSFGGGPSGEQYF.

V gene TRBV5-6 combines with J gene TRBJ1-6; D remains unclear. Trimming took 5 bases from V and 6 from J, leaving 12 bases between them. This CDR3 region has 14 residues. Germline V gene sequence: CDR1 SGHDT, CDR2 YYEEEE. CDR3: CASRRVTTNSPLHF. The DNA of the CDR3 is TGTGCCAGCAGACGGGTTACGACTAATTCACCCCTCCACTTT. The full variable domain, completed using reference TRBV5-6 and TRBJ1-6, is DAGVTQSPTHLIKTRGQQVTLRCSPKSGHDTVSWYQQALGQGPQFIFQYYEEEERQRGNFPDRFSGHQFPNYSSELNVNALLLGDSALYLCASRRVTTNSPLHFGNGTRLTVT.

This sequence joins TRBV20-1 and TRBJ2-3, with TRBD2 identical over 14 bases. CDR1 and CDR2 (germline): DFQATT, SNEGSKA (reference sequence). The CDR3 has 15 residues. Unmatched junction bases numbered 3, after V lost 6 bases and J lost 1 base. CDR3 sequence reads: CSARLAGGGTDTQYF. CDR3 bases: TGCAGTGCCAGACTAGCGGGAGGGGGCACAGATACGCAGTATTTT.

This clonotype was detected many times. The rearrangement joins TRBV20-1 to TRBJ2-3; tentatively, D is TRBD2 (8 bases). CDR1 DFQATT and CDR2 SNEGSKA come from the germline V gene (reference sequence). V lost 0 bases, J lost 8 bases, and 18 bases lay in between. The CDR3 is 15 residues long. The chain's CDR3 is CSAREGGGGKVTQYF. DNA of the CDR3: TGCAGTGCTAGAGAAGGGGGCGGGGGGAAGGTTACGCAGTATTTT.

This clonotype came up a few times. The rearrangement links TRBV5-1 to TRBJ1-2; TRBD1 agrees at 9 bases. This CDR3 spans 17 amino acids. V lost 3 bases, J lost 2 bases, and 11 bases stayed unmatched. In germline, CDR1 is SGHRS, CDR2 YFSETQ. The CDR3 coding sequence is TGCGCCAGCAGCTCCCAGCCCCCGGGACAGGGAAACTATGGCTACACCTTC. Protein product: CASSSQPPGQGNYGYTF.

The chain recombines TRBV19 with TRBJ1-1, with unresolved D. Germline V gene sequence: CDR1 LNHDA, CDR2 SQIVND (reference sequence). V shed 6 bases and J shed 3 bases, with 14 bases lying between them. There are 14 residues in the CDR3. The CDR3 spells CASRAGSLDTEAFF. The CDR3 region has the DNA TGTGCCAGTAGAGCGGGGAGTCTCGACACTGAAGCTTTCTTT. Based on the CDR3 plus reference TRBV19 and TRBJ1-1, the full variable domain is DGGITQSPKYLFRKEGQNVTLSCEQNLNHDAMYWYRQDPGQGLRLIYYSQIVNDFQKGDIAEGYSVSREKKESFPLTVTSAQKNPTAFYLCASRAGSLDTEAFFGQGTRLTVV.

This chain links TRBV7-9 with TRBJ2-7, with D unresolved. The CDR3 totals 14 residues. Germline lookup yields CDR1 SEHNR and CDR2 FQNEAQ (reference sequence). Trimming took 5 bases from V and 4 from J, leaving 15 bases between them. CDR3 in DNA: TGTGCCAGCAGCCCCACATCTCGGGCGTACGAGCAGTACTTC. This sequence encodes CASSPTSRAYEQYF.

V is TRBV11-2 and J is TRBJ2-3; 9 nucleotides align to TRBD2. CDR1 SGHAT and CDR2 FQNNGV come from the germline V gene. This CDR3 has 16 residues. After removal of 2 bases from V and 6 bases from J, the junction contained 9 bases not matched to a gene. The CDR3, as DNA: TGTGCCAGCAGCTTAAGTTTTGCGGGAGGGCTGGATACGCAGTATTTT. Translating gives CASSLSFAGGLDTQYF.

In its sample, this clonotype was seen a few times. The CDR3 loop is CASSHRELGRHEQFF. CDR3 bases: TGTGCCAGCAGCCATCGAGAATTAGGGCGGCATGAGCAGTTCTTC. The chain couples TRBV7-8 to TRBJ2-1; the D is unclear. Looked up from germline, CDR1 is SGHVS and CDR2 is FQNEAQ. V was shortened by 5 bases and J by 8 bases, with 19 bases between the two germline ends. The CDR3 totals 15 residues.

V usage is TRBV28 and J usage is TRBJ1-3, with 7 bases identical to TRBD1. Trimming cost V 6 bases and J 1 base; bases outside gene matches: 6. This CDR3 is built from 15 residues. Germline assignment: CDR1 MDHEN and CDR2 SYDVKM. CDR3 loop: CASSTGQVSGNTIYF. In DNA form, the CDR3 reads TGTGCCAGCAGCACAGGACAGGTATCTGGAAACACCATATATTTT.

In nucleotides, the CDR3 is TGTGCCAGCAGCCAAGTAGGCGGGGCTTTATCTAGCACAGATACGCAGTATTTT. It encodes CASSQVGGALSSTDTQYF. J is TRBJ2-3 and V is TRBV3-1; tentative D call: TRBD2 (6 bases). The CDR3 consists of 18 residues. V was cut by 1 base and J by 0 bases, with 17 bases left in between. In germline, CDR1 is LGHDT, CDR2 YNNKEL (reference sequence).

This clonotype appeared many times. One end of the junction varies from germline; a read error may be responsible. V and J are TRBV7-9 and TRBJ2-7, with a possible D match to TRBD2 (6 bases). Germline V CDR1 and CDR2: SEHNR, FQNEAQ (reference sequence). The CDR3 runs to 9 residues. CDR3 sequence reads: CAAGDSTDF. CDR3 coding DNA: TGTGCAGCCGGGGACTCCACGGACTTC.

There are a few counts of this clonotype. The chain carries TRBV7-9 and TRBJ2-1; D gene ambiguous. With 5 bases removed from V and 7 bases from J, the gap between germline ends came to 6 bases. The CDR3 totals 11 residues. In germline, CDR1 is SEHNR, CDR2 FQNEAQ (reference sequence). CDR3 region: CASSQQNEQFF. The CDR3, as DNA: TGTGCCAGCAGCCAGCAAAATGAGCAGTTCTTC. Full variable domain (missing parts from reference TRBV7-9 and TRBJ2-1): DTGVSQNPRHKITKRGQNVTFRCDPISEHNRLYWYRQTLGQGPEFLTYFQNEAQLEKSRLLSDRFSAERPKGSFSTLEIQRTEQGDSAMYLCASSQQNEQFFGPGTRLTVL.

In nucleotides, the CDR3 is TGTGCCAGCAGAAGAGTAGGCACAGATACGCAGTATTTT. It encodes CASRRVGTDTQYF. The chain has TRBV7-2 and TRBJ2-3; no clear D gene. The CDR3 runs 13 residues. Germline values: CDR1 SGHTA, CDR2 FQGNSA. Deletions cut 6 bases from V and 1 base from J, with 8 bases between.

The chain uses TRBV5-1 and TRBJ1-1; D is ambiguous. The CDR3 length is 14 residues. Germline V gene sequence: CDR1 SGHRS, CDR2 YFSETQ. Trimming pared 6 bases from V and 0 bases from J, leaving 12 bases between. CDR3 region: CASKAGLMNTEAFF. CDR3 sequence (DNA): TGCGCCAGCAAGGCAGGCCTTATGAACACTGAAGCTTTCTTT. The entire variable domain, with the rest obtained from reference TRBV5-1 and TRBJ1-1, is as follows: KAGVTQTPRYLIKTRGQQVTLSCSPISGHRSVSWYQQTPGQGLQFLFEYFSETQRNKGNFPGRFSGRQFSNSRSEMNVSTLELGDSALYLCASKAGLMNTEAFFGQGTRLTVV.

The rearrangement links TRBV7-3 to TRBJ2-3; no reliable D call. This CDR3 spans 14 amino acids. Germline V gives CDR1 SGHTA, CDR2 FQGTGA. Trimming removed 4 bases at V and 3 bases at J, with 11 bases between. The CDR3 is CASSSGRTTDTQYF. CDR3 coding DNA: TGTGCCAGCAGCTCGGGTCGCACGACAGATACGCAGTATTTT.

A note on this clonotype: At one end, the junction sequence differs from germline, possibly due to a read error. The chain employs TRBV12-3 or TRBV12-4 and TRBJ2-3, with 8 bases that match TRBD2. The CDR3 runs to 12 residues. CDR3 in DNA: TGTGCCAGCAGTTTAGCGGGACTAGTAGCAGGTTTT. The encoded protein is CASSLAGLVAGF.

This clonotype was found a few times. V is TRBV7-2 and J is TRBJ2-1; TRBD2 matches at 7 bases. The CDR3 is 15 residues long. V was pared by 2 bases and J by 3 bases, with 4 bases of the junction left unmatched. Germline CDR1 reads SGHTA; CDR2 reads FQGNSA. The CDR3 DNA reads as TGTGCCAGCAGCTTACTTCGGGACTACTACAATGAGCAGTTCTTC. Amino acid sequence: CASSLLRDYYNEQFF.

This clonotype was seen more than once but under ten times. The rearrangement joins TRBV20-1 to TRBJ2-1; TRBD1 matches 8 bases. The germline V gene encodes CDR1 DFQATT and CDR2 SNEGSKA (reference sequence). CDR3 length equals 15 residues. Trimming removed 3 bases from V and 4 bases from J; junction bases left unmatched: 8. The DNA of the CDR3 is TGCAGTGCTAGCCCGACAGGGGCCGCGTACAATGAGCAGTTCTTC. Protein product: CSASPTGAAYNEQFF.

The chain carries TRBV18 and TRBJ2-1; no firm D call. V lost 6 bases and J lost 9, with 12 bases in between. The germline V gene has CDR1 KGHSH and CDR2 LQKENI. The CDR3 is 12 residues long. The CDR3 spells CASSPDAVEQFF. The DNA for the CDR3 is TGTGCCAGCTCTCCCGACGCGGTTGAGCAGTTCTTC.

The chain links TRBV6-2 or TRBV6-3 to TRBJ2-7; 10 bases match TRBD2. V shed 4 bases and J 4 bases; nucleotides not matched to a gene: 19. Germline loops: CDR1 MNHEY, CDR2 SVGEGT. The CDR3 has 19 residues. The CDR3 DNA sequence: TGTGCCAGCAGTTCGGGTTGGCTAGCGGGAGTCTCTTCCCCATACGAGCAGTACTTC. Residues: CASSSGWLAGVSSPYEQYF.